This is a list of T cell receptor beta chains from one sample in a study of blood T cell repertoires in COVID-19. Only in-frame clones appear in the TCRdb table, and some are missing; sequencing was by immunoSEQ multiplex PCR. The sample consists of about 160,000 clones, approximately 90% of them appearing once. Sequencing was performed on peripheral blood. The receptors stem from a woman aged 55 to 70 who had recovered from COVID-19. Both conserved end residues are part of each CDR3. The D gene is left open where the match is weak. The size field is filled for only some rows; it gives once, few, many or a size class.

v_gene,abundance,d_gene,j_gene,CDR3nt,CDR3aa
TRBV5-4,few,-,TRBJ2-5,TGTGCCAGCAGCTTGGTTGGACGGACAGTCTTCCAAGAGACCCAGTACTTC,CASSLVGRTVFQETQYF
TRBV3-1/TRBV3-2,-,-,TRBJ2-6,TGTGCCAGCAGCCCTGGACATTTTCGGTCTGGGGCCAACGTCCTGACTTTC,CASSPGHFRSGANVLTF
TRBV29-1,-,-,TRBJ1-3,TGCAGCATCCTGGAGCTCTCTGGAAACACCATATATTTT,CSILELSGNTIYF
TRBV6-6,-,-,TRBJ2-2,TGTGCCAGCAGTAACGCCGCCGGGAGCACCGGGGAGCTGTTTTTT,CASSNAAGSTGELFF
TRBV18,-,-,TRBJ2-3,TGTGCCAGCTCACCTACAGGGCCGGATACGCAGTATTTT,CASSPTGPDTQYF
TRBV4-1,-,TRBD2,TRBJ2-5,TGCGCCAGCAGCCTCGAAGGGACTAGCGGGGCTCCGACCCAAGAGACCCAGTACTTC,CASSLEGTSGAPTQETQYF
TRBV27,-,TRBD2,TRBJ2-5,TGTGCCAGCCCCCGTCCAACTAGCGGGGGGGCCGCGGAGACCCAGTACTTC,CASPRPTSGGAAETQYF
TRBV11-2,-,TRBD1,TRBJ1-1,TGTGCCAGCAGCTCGCGGACAGGGCAGAACACTGAAGCTTTCTTT,CASSSRTGQNTEAFF
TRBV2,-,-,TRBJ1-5,TGTGCCAGCAGTGAACAGGTTAATAGCAATCAGCCCCAGCATTTT,CASSEQVNSNQPQHF
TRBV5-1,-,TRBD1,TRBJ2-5,TGCGCCAGCAGCGTGACAGGGGGACAAGAGACCCAGTACTTC,CASSVTGGQETQYF
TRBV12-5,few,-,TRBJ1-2,TGTGCTAGTGGTTTGACAGATCGCTCTAACTATGGCTACACCTTC,CASGLTDRSNYGYTF
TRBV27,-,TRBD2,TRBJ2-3,TGTGCCAGCAGTACACGACTAGCGGGGAGCACAGATACGCAGTATTTT,CASSTRLAGSTDTQYF
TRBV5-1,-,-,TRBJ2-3,TGCGCCAGCAGCTTGGGACATGAAGATACGCAGTATTTT,CASSLGHEDTQYF
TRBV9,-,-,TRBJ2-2,TGTGCCAGCAGCGTAGATTTTTTGATCCTGACTAGTAGTAACACCGGGGAGCTGTTTTTT,CASSVDFLILTSSNTGELFF
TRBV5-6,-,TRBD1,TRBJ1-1,TGTGCCAGCAGCAGAGGACAGGTTGGGATGACTGAAGCTTTCTTT,CASSRGQVGMTEAFF
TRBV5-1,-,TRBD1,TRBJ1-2,TGCGCCAGCACCTCTACCGGGACAGGGGGACTCGGGGATGGCTACACCTTC,CASTSTGTGGLGDGYTF
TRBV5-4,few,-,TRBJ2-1,TGTGCCAGCAGCGCCCGGGATTACGAGTTCTTC,CASSARDYEFF
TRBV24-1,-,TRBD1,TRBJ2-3,TGTGCCACCAGTGTCGGGACAGGGGGAGCAGATACGCAGTATTTT,CATSVGTGGADTQYF
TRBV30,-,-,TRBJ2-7,TGTGCCTGCCGTAAGGCCCCGGGCAGGGGGGCCTACGAGCAGTACTTC,CACRKAPGRGAYEQYF
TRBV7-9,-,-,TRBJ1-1,TGTGCCAGCAGCTCCCCAGAAAGTCAAACCGCTGAAGCTTTCTTT,CASSSPESQTAEAFF
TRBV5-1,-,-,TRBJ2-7,TGCGCCAGCAGCTTGACACAGGGTTACGAGCAGTACTTC,CASSLTQGYEQYF
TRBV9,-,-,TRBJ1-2,TGTGCCAGCAGCGCCACCCAGAACTATGGCTACACCTTC,CASSATQNYGYTF
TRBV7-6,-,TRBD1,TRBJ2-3,TGTGCCAGCAGCGCACCGGGACAGCCCACAGATACGCAGTATTTT,CASSAPGQPTDTQYF
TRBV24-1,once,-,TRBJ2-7,TGTGCCACCAGTCCGCCAGACAGCTACGAGCAGTACTTC,CATSPPDSYEQYF
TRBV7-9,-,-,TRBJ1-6,TGTGCCAGCAGCTTAGAAGCGCAGAATTCACCCCTCCACTTT,CASSLEAQNSPLHF
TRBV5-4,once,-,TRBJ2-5,TGTGCCAGCAGGCAGGGGTTGGAAGAGACCCAGTACTTC,CASRQGLEETQYF